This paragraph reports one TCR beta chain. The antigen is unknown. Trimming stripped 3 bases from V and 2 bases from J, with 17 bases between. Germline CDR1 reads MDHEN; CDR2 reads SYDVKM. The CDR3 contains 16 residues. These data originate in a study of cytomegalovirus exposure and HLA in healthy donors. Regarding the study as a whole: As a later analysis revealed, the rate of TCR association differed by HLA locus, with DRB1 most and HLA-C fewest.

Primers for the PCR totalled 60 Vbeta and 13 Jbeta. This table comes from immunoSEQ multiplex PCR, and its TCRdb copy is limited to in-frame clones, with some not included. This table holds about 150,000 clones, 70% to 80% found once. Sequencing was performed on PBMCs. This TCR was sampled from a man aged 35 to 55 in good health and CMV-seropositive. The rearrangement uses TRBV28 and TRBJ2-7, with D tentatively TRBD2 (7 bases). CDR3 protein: CASSLAGGQGAYEQYF. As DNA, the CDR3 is TGTGCCAGCAGTTTGGCCGGGGGGCAGGGCGCCTACGAGCAGTACTTC. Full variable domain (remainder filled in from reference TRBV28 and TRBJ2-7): DVKVTQSSRYLVKRTGEKVFLECVQDMDHENMFWYRQDPGLGLRLIYFSYDVKMKEKGDIPEGYSVSREKKERFSLILESASTNQTSMYLCASSLAGGQGAYEQYFGPGTRLTVT.